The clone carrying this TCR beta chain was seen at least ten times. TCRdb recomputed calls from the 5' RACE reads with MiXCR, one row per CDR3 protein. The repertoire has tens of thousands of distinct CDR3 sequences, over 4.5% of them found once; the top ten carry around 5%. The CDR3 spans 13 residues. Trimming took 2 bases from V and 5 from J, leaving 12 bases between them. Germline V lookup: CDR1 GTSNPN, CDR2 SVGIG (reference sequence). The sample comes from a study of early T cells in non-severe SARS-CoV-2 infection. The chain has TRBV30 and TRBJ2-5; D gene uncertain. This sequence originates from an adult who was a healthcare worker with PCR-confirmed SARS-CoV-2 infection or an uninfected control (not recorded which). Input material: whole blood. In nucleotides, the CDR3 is TGTGCCTGGAGTTGGTCGATAGGCGAGACCCAGTACTTC. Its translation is CAWSWSIGETQYF.